Below, 19 T cell receptor beta chains from the same sample are listed, as sequenced in a study of Graves' ophthalmopathy and Graves' hyperthyroidism (dated by TCRdb to the late 2010s). Sequencer: Illumina HiSeq 2000. For repertoire sequencing, TCR beta CDR3 regions were amplified from RNA transcripts. The first round was an RT-PCR using HTBI primers with the Qiagen OneStep RT-PCR kit, and this first round was followed by a second-round multiplex PCR, then size selection and purification. The public reads were reprocessed in TCRdb via fastp at Q25 and MiXCR, keeping in-frame beta chains. CDR3 protein sequences are deduplicated, and each keeps its most common genes and DNA. The sample contains over a million distinct CDR3 sequences, 36% of them found a single time. The biggest ten clones account for roughly 10% of the sample. The material sequenced was peripheral blood or thyroid tissue (not recorded which). These receptors were obtained from an adult man with Graves' hyperthyroidism.

The chain recombines TRBV5-1 with TRBJ1-1, with D perhaps matching TRBD1 (6 bases). The CDR3 runs 15 residues. Trimming stripped 3 bases from V and 6 bases from J, with 18 bases between. CDR1 and CDR2 (germline): SGHRS, YFSETQ. The chain's CDR3 is CASSWGTKGTSEAFF. DNA for the CDR3: TGCGCCAGCAGCTGGGGGACAAAGGGGACCTCTGAAGCTTTCTTT. Complete variable domain (other parts from reference TRBV5-1 and TRBJ1-1): KAGVTQTPRYLIKTRGQQVTLSCSPISGHRSVSWYQQTPGQGLQFLFEYFSETQRNKGNFPGRFSGRQFSNSRSEMNVSTLELGDSALYLCASSWGTKGTSEAFFGQGTRLTVV.

The chain recombines TRBV2 with TRBJ1-3; D remains unclear. Germline V gene data show CDR1 as SNHLY and CDR2 as FYNNEI. V lost 5 bases and J lost 0, with 8 bases in between. This CDR3 has 14 residues. CDR3 in amino acids: CASSIFLSGNTIYF. DNA for the CDR3: TGTGCCAGCAGTATTTTCCTCTCTGGAAACACCATATATTTT.

The gene calls are TRBV20-1 and TRBJ2-5; the match to TRBD1 covers 7 bases. This CDR3 has 14 amino acids. Per the germline V gene, CDR1 is DFQATT and CDR2 is SNEGSKA (reference sequence). V shed 1 base, J shed 3 bases, and the junction held 5 bases outside the gene matches. CDR3 amino acids: CSARGGTEKETQYF. For the CDR3, the DNA is TGCAGTGCTAGAGGGGGGACAGAGAAAGAGACCCAGTACTTC.

This clonotype was recorded at least ten times. The chain employs TRBV5-6 and TRBJ1-1; maybe TRBD1 (5 bases). V dropped 4 bases and J dropped 1 base, with 14 bases sitting between them. The CDR3 extends over 15 amino acids. CDR1 and CDR2 from the germline V gene are SGHDT and YYEEEE. CDR3 sequence reads: CASSGLRETNTEAFF. The CDR3 DNA reads as TGTGCCAGCAGCGGACTCAGGGAAACGAACACTGAAGCTTTCTTT.

This clonotype was found many times. The chain is built from TRBV9 and TRBJ1-2; 7 nucleotides agree with TRBD1. The CDR3 loop spans 15 amino acids. CDR1 is SGDLS, CDR2 YYNGEE, per germline. Losses at the gene ends were 0 bases for V and 2 bases for J; bases not matched to a gene: 4. The CDR3 coding sequence is TGTGCCAGCAGCGTAGCTCCAGGGGGAAACTATGGCTACACCTTC. Translating it yields CASSVAPGGNYGYTF. Variable domain in full (rest from reference TRBV9 and TRBJ1-2): DSGVTQTPKHLITATGQRVTLRCSPRSGDLSVYWYQQSLDQGLQFLIQYYNGEERAKGNILERFSAQQFPDLHSELNLSSLELGDSALYFCASSVAPGGNYGYTFGSGTRLTVV.

This rearrangement joins TRBV15 to TRBJ1-4; 7 bases fit TRBD1. The CDR3 has 15 amino acids. V was clipped by 3 bases and J by 7 bases; unmatched bases: 8. Germline V lookup: CDR1 LNHNV, CDR2 YYDKDF (reference sequence). CDR3 bases: TGTGCCACCAGCAGGGCACGGGACAGCCTTGAAAAACTGTTTTTT. It codes for CATSRARDSLEKLFF.

This chain uses TRBV28 with TRBJ2-7, with TRBD1 identical over 8 bases. With V trimmed by 6 bases and J by 3 bases, 13 bases remained unmatched. Per germline, CDR1 MDHEN and CDR2 SYDVKM. The CDR3 is 16 residues long. The CDR3 protein is CASSVLTPGTGYEQYF. In DNA form, the CDR3 reads TGTGCCAGCAGCGTACTTACTCCCGGGACAGGCTACGAGCAGTACTTC.

V is TRBV7-2 and J is TRBJ2-7, with 11 bases fitting TRBD2. Germline-derived CDR1 and CDR2 are SGHTA and FQGNSA. The CDR3 totals 14 residues. V dropped 3 bases and J dropped 7; count of bases not matched to a gene: 5. This CDR3 is CASSFVAGGREQYF. Written as DNA, the CDR3 is TGTGCCAGCAGCTTTGTAGCGGGAGGGCGAGAGCAGTACTTC.

This clonotype occurred many times. The rearrangement links TRBV29-1 to TRBJ2-7; D not resolved. Germline V lookup: CDR1 SQVTM, CDR2 ANQGSEA. V was pared by 3 bases and J by 0 bases, with 6 bases between. The CDR3 length is 12 residues. The CDR3 DNA follows: TGCAGCGTTGAGTATAACTCCTACGAGCAGTACTTC. This sequence encodes CSVEYNSYEQYF.

V is TRBV7-9 and J is TRBJ1-3, with D unclear. CDR3 size: 15 residues. V was cut by 4 bases and J by 4 bases, with 14 bases left in between. CDR1 is SEHNR, CDR2 FQNEAQ, per germline (reference sequence). The CDR3 nucleotides are TGTGCCAGCAGCTCGCCTGGCAGAGGCGGAAACACCATATATTTT. This gives the protein CASSSPGRGGNTIYF.

This clonotype appeared a few times. The rearrangement uses TRBV3-2 and TRBJ2-5; whether TRBD2, the table's D call, matches the DNA was not checked. TRBV3-2 is given as a pseudogene. CDR3 length equals 14 residues. The CDR3 is CASSETGPKRTQYF. The CDR3 bases are TGTGCCAGCAGCGAAACCGGCCCGAAGAGAACCCAGTACTTC.

This clonotype turned up a few times. The rearrangement uses TRBV15 and TRBJ1-2; D is unresolved. CDR1 and CDR2 (germline): LNHNV, YYDKDF (reference sequence). Trimming left V 1 base short and J 8 bases short, with 14 bases between. This CDR3 has 14 residues. CDR3 sequence: CATSRGLDGRGYTF. CDR3 coding DNA: TGTGCCACCAGCAGAGGGCTGGACGGGCGCGGCTACACCTTC.

The CDR3 loop reads CSAPAGGRVIETQYF. The CDR3 DNA reads TGCAGTGCCCCAGCGGGAGGGCGCGTGATAGAGACCCAGTACTTC. The rearrangement joins TRBV29-1 to TRBJ2-5, with 10 bases aligning to TRBD2. Germline lookup yields CDR1 SQVTM and CDR2 ANQGSEA. The CDR3 length is 15 residues.

Concerning this clonotype: This could be a read error, since a much larger clone is one nucleotide away. The chain carries TRBV20-1 and TRBJ2-7; the D gene is possibly TRBD1 (6 bases). Per the germline V gene, CDR1 is DFQATT and CDR2 is SNEGSKA (reference sequence). The CDR3 length is 14 residues. V lost 3 bases to trimming and J lost 2 bases, with 14 bases between them. The CDR3 DNA is TGCAGTGCTAGTGACCTGCGGACAGCCTACGAGCAGTACTTC. Its translation: CSASDLRTAYEQYF.

V usage is TRBV10-3 and J usage is TRBJ2-7, with 7 bases matching TRBD1. V was clipped by 10 bases and J by 4 bases; unmatched bases: 10. The germline CDR1 and CDR2 sequences are ENHRY and SYGVKD. CDR3 length equals 13 residues. As DNA, the CDR3 is TGTGCCACCAGGGGTGGCAGGGGGTACGAGCAGTACTTC. Encoded protein: CATRGGRGYEQYF.

Ten or more counts support this clonotype. The chain combines TRBV7-2 with TRBJ2-2, with 9 bases that match TRBD2. CDR3 size: 15 residues. V dropped 2 bases and J dropped 6; count of bases not matched to a gene: 4. The germline V gene has CDR1 SGHTA and CDR2 FQGNSA. CDR3 sequence reads: CASSLFLAGSGELFF. The CDR3 DNA follows: TGTGCCAGCAGCTTATTCCTAGCGGGGTCCGGGGAGCTGTTTTTT. The full variable domain, in which reference TRBV7-2 and TRBJ2-2 provide the parts outside the CDR3, is GAGVSQSPSNKVTEKGKDVELRCDPISGHTALYWYRQSLGQGLEFLIYFQGNSAPDKSGLPSDRFSAERTGGSVSTLTIQRTQQEDSAVYLCASSLFLAGSGELFFGEGSRLTVL.

This clonotype occurred many times. This rearrangement joins TRBV14 to TRBJ1-2; D not resolved. From germline, CDR1 is SGHDN and CDR2 FVKESK. The CDR3 totals 15 residues. V gave up 1 base and J gave up 8 bases, with 17 bases separating them. CDR3 DNA sequence: TGTGCCAGCAGCCAAGGAAGGTCGGGAGTTCACGGCTACACCTTC. This translates into CASSQGRSGVHGYTF.

A few counts support this clonotype. V usage is TRBV25-1 and J usage is TRBJ1-1; TRBD1 matches 7 bases. This CDR3 is built from 16 residues. V dropped 0 bases and J dropped 2; count of bases not matched to a gene: 6. The V gene's germline CDR1 is MGHDK and CDR2 SYGVNS. The CDR3 DNA reads as TGTGCCAGCAGTGAATATGGGGGACAGCTAAACACTGAAGCTTTCTTT. Protein product: CASSEYGGQLNTEAFF.

The rearrangement uses TRBV6-5 and TRBJ1-2; D possibly corresponds to TRBD1 (6 bases). Germline CDR1 and CDR2: MNHEY and SVGAGI. The CDR3 has 17 residues. Between the trimmed V and J ends, which lost 6 bases and 0 bases, there was a span of 20 bases. The DNA for the CDR3 is TGTGCCAGCAGACTCCCCCCCGGGACACAGACTAACTATGGCTACACCTTC. As protein: CASRLPPGTQTNYGYTF.